This T cell receptor (beta chain) was recorded in a study of blood T cell repertoires in COVID-19. Symptom resolution, clearance, or two negative PCRs marked the recovered donors of Cohort 3. The table came from immunoSEQ multiplex PCR; TCRdb's copy has only in-frame clones and leaves some out. The sample yields around 310,000 clones, around 91% seen once. This clone was counted between two and nine times. This CDR3 contains 17 residues. Trimming shortened V by 0 bases and J by 3 bases, and 18 bases separated the two germline ends. CDR1 and CDR2 from the germline V gene are SGHRS and YFSETQ. The sequence was obtained from a woman aged 40 to 50 who had recovered from COVID-19. The chain recombines TRBV5-1 with TRBJ1-2; perhaps TRBD1 as D (5 bases). Sequenced material: PBMCs or T cells enriched from blood (not recorded which). CDR3 DNA sequence: TGCGCCAGCAGCTTGGCCCGGTCAAGGGGCGCTGACTATGGCTACACCTTC. Translating gives CASSLARSRGADYGYTF.